Listed below are T cell receptor beta chains from one sample, sequenced in a study of blood T cells in healthy people across ages. TCRdb re-analysed the 5' RACE reads in MiXCR, keeping a single row per CDR3 protein. The repertoire holds over 950,000 distinct CDR3 sequences, with roughly 51% as singletons. The sample comprised blood. The receptors come from a woman in her fifties or sixties in good health. Both conserved end residues are part of each CDR3. D genes are given only for firm matches. Clone sizes are given selectively: once, few, many, or a class where the clone is expanded.

length	size	J	D	V	DNA	CDR3
14	-	TRBJ2-4	-	TRBV4-2	TGTGCCAGCAGCCCTACAGGGGCCCCGGGGGAGCAGTACTTC	CASSPTGAPGEQYF
15	-	TRBJ2-1	TRBD1	TRBV7-2	TGTGCCGGCAGCACCCCGACAGGGTCCTACAATGAGCAGTTCTTC	CAGSTPTGSYNEQFF
14	-	TRBJ1-2	-	TRBV7-9	TGTGCCAGCAGCCCCGCGGTGAGCTCCTATGGCTACACCTTC	CASSPAVSSYGYTF
14	few	TRBJ2-5	TRBD2	TRBV3-1	TGTGCCAGCAGCCAAACCACTAGCGGAGAGACCCAGTACTTC	CASSQTTSGETQYF
13	-	TRBJ1-5	-	TRBV4-1	TGCGCCAGCAGCCAAGAGGGGTGGCAGCCCCAGCATTTT	CASSQEGWQPQHF
16	-	TRBJ2-1	-	TRBV7-2	TGTGCCAGCAGCAACTCAAGGGGGGGCTCCTACAATGAGCAGTTCTTC	CASSNSRGGSYNEQFF
17	-	TRBJ1-4	-	TRBV7-2	TGTGCCAGCAGGGACGGGGCAGATCCTTCAGGGAATGAAAAACTGTTTTTT	CASRDGADPSGNEKLFF
15	-	TRBJ2-3	-	TRBV7-8	TGTGCCAGCAGCTATGACAGATTCCGCACAGATACGCAGTATTTT	CASSYDRFRTDTQYF
16	-	TRBJ2-1	-	TRBV5-5	TGTGCCAGCAGCCTTGTAAGCGTCGGGAGATTTAGTGAGCAGTTCTTC	CASSLVSVGRFSEQFF
14	few	TRBJ2-7	-	TRBV5-1	TGCGCCAGCAGCTCTCACGCCGGGACAAACGAGCAGTACTTC	CASSSHAGTNEQYF
15	few	TRBJ2-4	TRBD2	TRBV11-2	TGTGCCAGCAGCTTAGTGGGAGGGCTTAAGAACATTCAGTACTTC	CASSLVGGLKNIQYF
16	-	TRBJ2-7	-	TRBV16	TGTGCCAGCAGCCAATCGACACGGGGACTTTCCTACGAGCAGTACTTC	CASSQSTRGLSYEQYF
14	-	TRBJ2-5	TRBD1	TRBV11-1	TGTGCCAGCAGCTCGGGACAGCTCAAAGAGACCCAGTACTTC	CASSSGQLKETQYF
18	-	TRBJ2-7	-	TRBV6-5	TGTGCCAGCAGTTACTCTAGGGGGGTTACAGAACCCAACTACGAGCAGTACTTC	CASSYSRGVTEPNYEQYF
14	-	TRBJ1-4	TRBD1	TRBV28	TGTGCCAGCAGTTTGGGACAGGGGGTAAAAAAACTGTTTTTT	CASSLGQGVKKLFF
15	-	TRBJ1-4	TRBD1	TRBV2	TGTGCCAGCAGGGCCGACAGGGCAAAGAATGAAAAACTGTTTTTT	CASRADRAKNEKLFF
16	-	TRBJ2-7	TRBD2	TRBV20-1	TGCAGTGCTAGTCGTGCTAGCGGGTTCTCCTACAATGAGCAGTACTTC	CSASRASGFSYNEQYF
16	-	TRBJ2-3	TRBD2	TRBV28	TGTGCCACTACTAGCGGGAAGAGGATCGGCACAGATACGCAGTATTTT	CATTSGKRIGTDTQYF
14	-	TRBJ2-5	TRBD2	TRBV12-3/TRBV12-4	TGTGCCAGCAGTGTTACGGGGAGGGAAGAGACCCAGTACTTC	CASSVTGREETQYF
14	many	TRBJ2-7	TRBD1	TRBV7-9	TGTGCCAGCAGCTTTATGGGACAGGTTTACGAGCAGTACTTC	CASSFMGQVYEQYF
15	-	TRBJ2-4	TRBD1	TRBV28	TGTGCCAGCAGTTTAGACCAGGGGGATACGGAAGAGCAGTACTTC	CASSLDQGDTEEQYF
14	-	TRBJ2-1	TRBD2	TRBV20-1	TGCAGTGATAGAGGGCGGGAGAGCTACAATGAGCAGTTCTTC	CSDRGRESYNEQFF
17	-	TRBJ1-3	-	TRBV12-3/TRBV12-4	TGTGCCAGCAGTTTAGCCTCAAAACAGGGCGCTGGAAACACCATATATTTT	CASSLASKQGAGNTIYF
13	-	TRBJ2-7	TRBD1	TRBV7-8	TGTGCCAGCGCTTCGTACAGGGGGGACGAGCAGTACTTC	CASASYRGDEQYF
12	-	TRBJ2-7	-	TRBV20-1	TGCAGTGCTAGAGAGGGAATCTACGAGCAGTACTTC	CSAREGIYEQYF
16	-	TRBJ2-3	TRBD2	TRBV12-3/TRBV12-4	TGTGCCACCTCTGGACTAGCGGGAGCAAACACAGATACGCAGTATTTT	CATSGLAGANTDTQYF
15	few	TRBJ2-5	-	TRBV15	TGTGCCACCAGCAGAGGCAGGGAAGCTTACAATGAGCAGTACTTC	CATSRGREAYNEQYF
18	-	TRBJ2-1	TRBD2	TRBV9	TGTGCCAGCAGCGCACTCTCGAGGGTAGCGGGGCCCTACAATGAGCAGTTCTTC	CASSALSRVAGPYNEQFF
16	-	TRBJ2-2	-	TRBV29-1	TGCAGCGTTCCATCACTCAGTACTAGGAACACCGGGGAGCTGTTTTTT	CSVPSLSTRNTGELFF
15	-	TRBJ2-5	-	TRBV20-1	TGCAGTGCTAGAAACGGGGGGCGCATGGAAGAGACCCAGTACTTC	CSARNGGRMEETQYF
17	few	TRBJ2-4	TRBD2	TRBV3-1	TGTGCCAGCAGCCAAGAGGGTGCAGCGGGAAGCAAAAACATTCAGTACTTC	CASSQEGAAGSKNIQYF
15	-	TRBJ1-4	-	TRBV7-9	TGTGCCAGCAACTTAGTGGGAGAGCCTCAAGAAAAACTGTTTTTT	CASNLVGEPQEKLFF
13	-	TRBJ1-6	-	TRBV6-1	TGTGCCAGCAGTGTAGTCACGAATTCACCCCTCCACTTT	CASSVVTNSPLHF
16	-	TRBJ2-4	TRBD2	TRBV6-1	TGTGCCAGCAGTGAGATTAGCGGGAGGATTGTCAACATTCAGTACTTC	CASSEISGRIVNIQYF
17	-	TRBJ2-7	-	TRBV20-1	TGCAGTGCTAGAGATTTTTCCGGGACTCCTAATCCCTACGAGCAGTACTTC	CSARDFSGTPNPYEQYF
13	-	TRBJ1-5	-	TRBV2	TGTGCCAGCAGTGAACAGGGGAGTCAGCCCCAGCATTTT	CASSEQGSQPQHF
14	-	TRBJ2-2	TRBD1	TRBV20-1	TGCAGTGCCACGGCAGGGGGCAGCACCGGGGAGCTGTTTTTT	CSATAGGSTGELFF
17	few	TRBJ2-6	-	TRBV7-9	TGTGCCAGCAGCTTTGTGCTCGAGGCCTCTGGGGCCAACGTCCTGACTTTC	CASSFVLEASGANVLTF
12	-	TRBJ1-1	-	TRBV29-1	TGCAGCGTTGTAGGGGACCTTCGTGAAGCTTTCTTT	CSVVGDLREAFF
12	-	TRBJ2-7	TRBD1	TRBV2	TGTGCCAGCACCAACGACAGGGCAGGGCAGTACTTC	CASTNDRAGQYF
16	-	TRBJ2-2	TRBD2	TRBV30	TGTGCCTGGAACGCCGGGACTAGCAGGAACACCGGGGAGCTGTTTTTT	CAWNAGTSRNTGELFF
16	few	TRBJ2-6	-	TRBV15	TGTGCCACCAAGTGGACCCTTACCTCTGGGGCCAACGTCCTGACTTTC	CATKWTLTSGANVLTF
14	many	TRBJ2-7	-	TRBV7-2	TGTGCCAGCAGCTTAGGGTGGCCAGCCTACGAGCAGTACTTC	CASSLGWPAYEQYF
12	-	TRBJ2-5	-	TRBV6-1	TGTGCCAGCACCCTCTTTCCTGAGACCCAGTACTTC	CASTLFPETQYF
15	few	TRBJ2-2	-	TRBV4-3	TGCGCCAGCAGCCAAGAACCCTACAGGGTCGGGGAGCTGTTTTTT	CASSQEPYRVGELFF
15	-	TRBJ1-6	-	TRBV2	TGTGCCAGCAGTGCCCGAGATCCGGCTAATTCACCCCTCCACTTT	CASSARDPANSPLHF
14	few	TRBJ2-7	-	TRBV14	TGTGCCAGCAGCCAAGTGGGGGTTCGGGACGAGCAGTACTTC	CASSQVGVRDEQYF